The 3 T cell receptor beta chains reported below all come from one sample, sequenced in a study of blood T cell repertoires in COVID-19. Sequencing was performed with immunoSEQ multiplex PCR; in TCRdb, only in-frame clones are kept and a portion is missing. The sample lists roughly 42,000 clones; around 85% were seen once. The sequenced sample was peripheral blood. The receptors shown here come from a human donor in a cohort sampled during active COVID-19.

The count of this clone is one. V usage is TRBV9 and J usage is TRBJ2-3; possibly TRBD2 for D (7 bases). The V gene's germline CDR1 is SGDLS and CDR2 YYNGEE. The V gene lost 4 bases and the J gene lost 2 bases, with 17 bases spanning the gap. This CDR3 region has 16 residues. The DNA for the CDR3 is TGTGCCAGCAGCCCCCGGACTAGGGGGACCACAGATACGCAGTATTTT. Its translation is CASSPRTRGTTDTQYF.

The CDR3 spells CASSPKTSDTDTQYF. CDR3 nucleotides: TGTGCCAGCAGCCCAAAGACTAGCGACACAGATACGCAGTATTTT. The chain uses TRBV7-3 and TRBJ2-3; 8 bases fit TRBD2. This CDR3 is built from 15 residues. Germline V CDR1 and CDR2: SGHTA, FQGTGA. V lost 5 bases to trimming and J lost 2 bases; unmatched junction nucleotides: 6.

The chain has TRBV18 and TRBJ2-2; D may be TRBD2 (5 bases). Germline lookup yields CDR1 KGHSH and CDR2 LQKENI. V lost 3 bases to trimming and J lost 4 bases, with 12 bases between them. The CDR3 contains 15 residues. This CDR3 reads CASSPFVAGTGELFF. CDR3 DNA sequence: TGTGCCAGCTCACCGTTCGTCGCGGGCACCGGGGAGCTGTTTTTT.